Listed below are T cell receptor beta chains from one sample, sequenced in a study of blood T cell repertoires in COVID-19. The table came from immunoSEQ multiplex PCR; TCRdb's copy has only in-frame clones and leaves some out. The table has approximately 140,000 clones, 79% seen once. Material: peripheral blood. The receptor source for this set is a man aged 55 to 70 with acute or convalescent COVID-19. CDR3s include the opening cysteine and the closing phenylalanine or tryptophan. A D gene is named only where the DNA matches it firmly. Expanded clones get a size class; other rows say once, few or many, or leave the size out.

CDR3aa,CDR3nt,v_gene,abundance,j_gene,d_gene
CASSGKGGGISYEQYF,TGTGCCAGCAGTGGCAAGGGCGGGGGGATTTCCTACGAGCAGTACTTC,TRBV6-1,few,TRBJ2-7,TRBD2
CASSPGTGGAFQETQYF,TGTGCCAGCAGTCCAGGGACAGGGGGCGCCTTCCAAGAGACCCAGTACTTC,TRBV28,.,TRBJ2-5,TRBD1
CASSYTDRTEAFF,TGTGCCAGCAGTTATACAGACAGGACTGAAGCTTTCTTT,TRBV6-5,.,TRBJ1-1,.
CASSQGVAGGPEDTQYF,TGTGCCAGCAGCCAAGGCGTAGCGGGAGGCCCGGAGGATACGCAGTATTTT,TRBV3-1/TRBV3-2,.,TRBJ2-3,TRBD2
CAISETGSYNSPLHF,TGTGCCATCAGTGAAACAGGGTCCTATAATTCACCCCTCCACTTT,TRBV10-3,.,TRBJ1-6,.
CATSSTGGRDTQYF,TGTGCCACCAGCAGTACAGGGGGGAGGGATACGCAGTATTTT,TRBV15,.,TRBJ2-3,TRBD1
CASSLRLRTDTQYF,TGTGCCAGCAGCTTACGCCTGCGGACAGATACGCAGTATTTT,TRBV11-2,.,TRBJ2-3,.
CASSPALAGYGYTF,TGTGCCAGCAGCCCCGCCTTAGCTGGTTATGGCTACACCTTC,TRBV6-5,.,TRBJ1-2,.
CASSLGGGNSYEQYF,TGTGCCAGCAGCTTGGGAGGGGGAAACTCCTACGAGCAGTACTTC,TRBV5-6,.,TRBJ2-7,.
CASSRDRDSTDTQYF,TGTGCCAGCAGCAGGGACAGGGATAGCACAGATACGCAGTATTTT,TRBV6-2/TRBV6-3,.,TRBJ2-3,TRBD1
CASSYDTNSPLHF,TGTGCCAGCAGCTATGACACTAATTCACCCCTCCACTTT,TRBV7-2,.,TRBJ1-6,.
CASSITGTNYGYTF,TGTGCCAGCAGTATCACAGGGACTAACTATGGCTACACCTTC,TRBV27,.,TRBJ1-2,.
CASSSSHREAFF,TGTGCCAGCAGTTCCTCCCACAGGGAAGCTTTCTTT,TRBV28,.,TRBJ1-1,.
CAISESLWNQGGLNEQFF,TGTGCCATCAGTGAGTCCCTCTGGAACCAAGGCGGGTTGAATGAGCAGTTCTTC,TRBV10-3,few,TRBJ2-1,.
CAISGSGTGNSNQPQHF,TGTGCCATCAGTGGTTCCGGGACAGGGAACAGCAATCAGCCCCAGCATTTT,TRBV10-3,.,TRBJ1-5,TRBD1
CASSQDGRGYQNIQYF,TGTGCCAGCAGCCAAGATGGCAGGGGGTACCAAAACATTCAGTACTTC,TRBV3-1/TRBV3-2,.,TRBJ2-4,TRBD1
CASIDTEAFF,TGTGCCAGTATCGACACTGAAGCTTTCTTT,TRBV2,.,TRBJ1-1,.
CASTIPGHLYEQYF,TGTGCCAGCACCATACCGGGACATCTCTACGAGCAGTACTTC,TRBV6-5,.,TRBJ2-7,.
CASSYRAVGLPQFF,TGTGCCAGCAGTTACCGCGCTGTGGGACTACCTCAGTTCTTC,TRBV6-2/TRBV6-3,.,TRBJ2-1,TRBD2
CASSIGSVDNSPLHF,TGTGCCAGTAGTATCGGGTCGGTGGATAATTCACCCCTCCACTTT,TRBV19,.,TRBJ1-6,.
CASSLMRQAYEQYF,TGTGCCAGCAGTTTGATGAGACAAGCTTACGAGCAGTACTTC,TRBV28,few,TRBJ2-7,.
CASSYISGEGEQFF,TGTGCCAGCAGTTACATATCGGGGGAGGGTGAGCAGTTCTTC,TRBV25-1,.,TRBJ2-1,TRBD2
CASSPSAGGVNEQFF,TGTGCCAGCTCACCGTCGGCGGGAGGGGTCAATGAGCAGTTCTTC,TRBV18,.,TRBJ2-1,TRBD2
CAISESPTGDEAFF,TGTGCCATCAGTGAGTCCCCGACAGGGGATGAAGCTTTCTTT,TRBV10-3,.,TRBJ1-1,TRBD1
CASSSPGNEQFF,TGTGCCAGCAGCTCCCCGGGCAATGAGCAGTTCTTC,TRBV7-2,.,TRBJ2-1,.
CASSLGTGSYEQYF,TGCGCCAGCTCCTTAGGGACAGGGTCTTACGAGCAGTACTTC,TRBV10-2,.,TRBJ2-7,TRBD1
CASSRDKNQPQHF,TGTGCCAGCAGCAGGGACAAAAATCAGCCCCAGCATTTT,TRBV2,.,TRBJ1-5,.
CASSLVVSQETQYF,TGTGCCAGCAGCTTAGTTGTCTCGCAAGAGACCCAGTACTTC,TRBV7-2,.,TRBJ2-5,.
CASSLDLGSVSGETQYF,TGTGCCAGCTCACTGGATCTAGGGAGCGTATCAGGAGAGACCCAGTACTTC,TRBV18,.,TRBJ2-5,.
CASSQEGQGMNTEAFF,TGTGCCAGCAGCCAAGAGGGGCAGGGGATGAACACTGAAGCTTTCTTT,TRBV6-6,once,TRBJ1-1,.
CASSYLRGRRNEQFF,TGTGCCAGCAGTTACCTCAGGGGGCGTAGGAATGAGCAGTTCTTC,TRBV6-6,.,TRBJ2-1,TRBD1